This TCR beta chain was identified during a study of early T cells in non-severe SARS-CoV-2 infection (dated by TCRdb to the early 2020s). The study in broad terms: Bulk RNA from unsorted whole blood was used for TCR sequencing, so alpha and beta chains could not be paired. Results the study describes overall, beyond this receptor: VDJdb matching was skewed toward anti-spike CD8 responses and likely underestimated virus-specific expansions, missing private and CD4 specificities.

After removal of 4 bases from V and 0 bases from J, the junction retains 9 bases not matched to a gene. According to the germline V gene, CDR1 reads SGHRS and CDR2 reads YFSETQ. Including cysteine and phenylalanine, the CDR3 has 17 amino acids. Only CDR3 DNA is held: 51 bases, read in frame from base 1. A case-control design nested within a healthcare worker cohort in London, UK, was used, with weekly nasopharyngeal swab PCR tests and blood sampling performed. Between 23 and 31 March 2020, the week of the UK lockdown, healthcare workers were enrolled and then followed up weekly for as long as 16 weeks. This clonotype was recorded many times. Its antigen is currently not known. No clone much larger than this one lies a single base away; base qualities are absent. The library was prepared using 5' RACE. Reads for this sample came from a NextSeq 500. In the TCR library protocol, unique molecular identifiers were attached to individual cDNA molecules to correct for PCR bias and sequencing error. Sequencing covered both TCR alpha and beta chains, and within each sample the abundances of alpha and beta sequences were tightly co-correlated. In the paper's pipeline: V gene, J gene and CDR3 annotation of TCR sequences was performed with Decombinator V4. Expanded TCRs were defined as changing significantly between any two time points under a Poisson model with p below 0.0001. TCR abundances were normalised to the total number of TCRs sequenced per sample and expressed as counts per million. TRAV1-2 paired with TRAJ12, TRAJ20 or TRAJ33 defined MAIT TCRs, while TRAV10 paired with TRAJ18 defined iNKT TCRs. A search of VDJdb, accessed on 1 November 2021, was run for TCRs annotated to CMV, EBV and SARS-CoV-2, with TCRs annotated for multiple antigens excluded. TCRdb reprocessing: public reads trimmed at Q25 with fastp, clones called with MiXCR, in-frame beta chains kept. Each entry merges the rows of one CDR3 protein and shows their most common DNA and genes. The V and J calls and clone size are TCRdb's, not the authors'. The sample records around 76,000 distinct CDR3 sequences, roughly 15% of which are singletons. 3.9% of the sample is taken by the ten largest.

The receptor comes from an adult who was a healthcare worker with PCR-confirmed SARS-CoV-2 infection or an uninfected control (not recorded which). The source material was whole blood, sampled at baseline. The chain links TRBV5-1 with TRBJ1-3, and TRBD1 matches 8 of the central bases. The CDR3 in this case is CASSTGQGRTSGNTIYF. Read as DNA, the sequence is TGCGCCAGCAGCACAGGACAGGGACGGACCTCTGGAAACACCATATATTTT.